This T cell receptor beta chain appears in the sequencing data of a study of shared clonotypes between healthy human individuals. Positive CCR7 selection of CD45RO-negative cells yielded the naive CD8 cells, and terminally differentiated effector memory CD45RA+ cells were excluded. Sequencing was performed with immunoSEQ multiplex PCR; in TCRdb, only in-frame clones are kept and a portion is missing. The sample consists of roughly 2,000,000 clones, 85% to 95% of them appearing once. This CDR3 is 13 amino acids long. The V and J ends lost 2 bases and 8 bases respectively, with 12 bases between them. CDR1 MNHNS and CDR2 SASEGT come from the germline V gene.

The sample was naive CD8+ T cells sorted from blood. This TCR derives from a young man in good health. This rearrangement joins TRBV6-1 to TRBJ1-1; no definite D call. The CDR3 nucleotides read TGTGCCAGCAGTGAATATGGGGTGGCGGAAGCTTTCTTT. Its translation is CASSEYGVAEAFF.